The following is a T cell receptor (beta chain) sequence with its context. This clone's antigen is unknown. Base qualities are not provided; no much larger clone lies one nucleotide away. This record comes from a study of shared clonotypes between healthy human individuals (dated by TCRdb to about 2020). Notes on the research overall: A couple of women and a few men aged 18 to 49 years were included in the cohort. For each donor, CD4 naive and CD4 memory were each run on three plates, CD8 naive on two plates, and CD8 memory on one plate. To estimate repertoire size and how much clonotypes are shared between individuals, the study performed deep sequencing of blood TCR repertoires from a handful of healthy adults. Libraries were prepared and TCR repertoires were sequenced by different laboratories using diverse techniques, in order to increase sequencing depth and limit assay-specific biases. Each donor's leukapheresis produced roughly between about 0.8 and 10 billion PBMCs.

The donors were healthy, HIV-negative adults who had no recently reported acute infections or vaccinations. All donors were Caucasian adults living in Nashville, Tennessee, USA. Magnetic negative selection was used to enrich CD4+ T cells, after which naive cells were positively selected on CD45RA and the negative fraction became the memory subset. Blood was obtained by leukapheresis, after which PBMCs were separated by Ficoll-Histopaque density gradient centrifugation and cryopreserved in liquid nitrogen vapor phase. Analytical flow cytometry was used to check the purity and quantity of every magnetically sorted T cell population. Genomic DNA was isolated from each sorted fraction and quantified by UV absorbance on a Nanodrop 2000c. Unmatched junction bases come to 8, with V trimmed by 7 bases and J by 5 bases. Taken from the germline V gene, the CDR1 and CDR2 loops are MDHEN and SYDVKM. From the cysteine up to the phenylalanine, the CDR3 has a length of 13 residues. Of the read, only the CDR3 DNA is kept; its 39 bases are in frame from base 1.

Using the deep immunoSEQ assay, TCR CDR3 regions were amplified from genomic DNA by multiplex PCR. Extracted genomic DNA from each cell subset was distributed evenly across all wells of several immunoSEQ 96-well plates, and each plate was treated as a replicate. Each replicate PCR for sorted subsets received about 0.2 ug genomic DNA, equal to roughly 30,000 T cell genomes. Purified libraries were measured with a Qubit 3.0 fluorometer, size-checked on a Bioanalyzer 2100, and measured again with the KAPA Library Quantification kit. Every immunoSEQ 96-well plate was sequenced on a dedicated single-read 150-cycle Illumina NextSeq 550 flow cell. The source study handled its data this way. Because the immunoSEQ output held only junctional sequences and lacked quality scores, the filtering could not match the filtering applied to full-length reads. Sequences were annotated with PyIR, a Python wrapper for IgBLAST v1.9, and V/J genes and CDR3 were assigned using IMGT germline references. Reads with weak V/J assignments (E-value above 1e-6), missing CDR3, stop codons, out-of-frame junctions, or ambiguous translated residues were removed. V3J clonotypes were defined by identical inferred V gene, J gene, and CDR3 amino acid sequence. To compute the percentage overlap between repertoires, the number of shared unique clonotypes was divided by the size of the smaller repertoire. RTK rarefaction, the Chao1 estimator, and Recon v2.1 estimates of unobserved clonotypes were used to assess repertoire richness. For all TCRbeta clonotypes obtained by the gDNA method from four donors, generation probabilities were computed with OLGA. The table comes from immuneACCESS by way of TCRdb, which keeps in-frame sequences with V and J called. Part of the clones is missing from these tables; in studies checked, under half for an unresolved V gene and the rest for unknown reasons. V, J and clone size were drawn from that table, and D and trimming were deduced from the DNA. This sample lists about 600,000 clones; around 97% were detected once. The top ten clones comprise about 0.06% of the sample.

Study-level results and caveats: Pairwise subsampling indicated that sequencing depth was expected to affect the degree of clonotype sharing among donors. Incomplete sequencing was indicated by rarefaction of sorted-subset datasets, despite the large sequencing depth. Larger estimated clonotype richness was generally found for naive subsets than for memory subsets. Higher generation probabilities were observed for clonotypes shared by all four sorted-subset donors than for non-shared clonotypes. Because the study included only a small number of donors, the genetic and exposure-history diversity represented was limited. Sharing across several donors was observed for approximately 4.6% of naive CD4, around 3.5% of naive CD8, about 2.3% of memory CD4, and around 0.44% of memory CD8 clonotypes. Sampling was limited to blood, and TCR repertoires in tissue likely differ from TCR repertoires in blood.

The TCR comes from a woman in her 30s in good health. The rearrangement combines TRBV28 with TRBJ2-7, and TRBD1 aligns with 7 junction nucleotides. The source material was naive CD4+ T cells sorted from blood. The cell subset or site label corresponds to: CD45RA+ positively selected. The sequenced DNA is TGTGCCAGCACCGGGACAGCCCCCCACGAGCAGTACTTC. Its translation is CASTGTAPHEQYF.